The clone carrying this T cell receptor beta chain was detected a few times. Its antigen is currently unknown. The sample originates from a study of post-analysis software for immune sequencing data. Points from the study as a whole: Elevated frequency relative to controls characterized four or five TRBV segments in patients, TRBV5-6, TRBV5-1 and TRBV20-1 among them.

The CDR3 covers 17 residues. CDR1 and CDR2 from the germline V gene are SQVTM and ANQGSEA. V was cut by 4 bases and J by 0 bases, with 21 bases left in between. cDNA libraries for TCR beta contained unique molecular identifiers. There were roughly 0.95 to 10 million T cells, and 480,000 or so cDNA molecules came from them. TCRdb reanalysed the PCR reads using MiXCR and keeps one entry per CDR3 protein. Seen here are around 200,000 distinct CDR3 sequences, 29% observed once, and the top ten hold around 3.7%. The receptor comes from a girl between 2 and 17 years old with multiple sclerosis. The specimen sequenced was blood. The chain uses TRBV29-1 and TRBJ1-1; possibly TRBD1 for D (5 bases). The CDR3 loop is CSVGVDADTLMNTEAFF. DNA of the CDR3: TGCAGCGTTGGAGTCGATGCGGACACCCTCATGAACACTGAAGCTTTCTTT.